The source of this T cell receptor (beta chain) is a study of graft-versus-host responses after intestinal transplantation. Study background: As for transplant type, recipients had multivisceral, liver-intestinal, or isolated intestinal grafts. Recipients across the board were started on anti-thymocyte globulin induction, then kept on tacrolimus and steroids for about 3 years.

Of note for this clone: Antigen: not known.

V lost 6 bases and J lost 2, with 16 bases in between. Germline-derived CDR1 and CDR2 are MNHEY and SMNVEV (reference sequence). CDR3 length equals 15 residues. The repertoire was sequenced with immunoSEQ multiplex PCR; TCRdb's copy has only in-frame clones and lacks some. Among some 70,000 clones, around 87% were seen once, and the ten largest hold around 7.8%. Study-wide results and caveats: Graft-donor T cell macrochimerism in patients accompanied high graft-versus-host to host-versus-graft clonal ratios in allografts. Present in recipient marrow, GvH clones included some that appeared first in ileum or blood.

Sequencing used unstimulated CD8+ T cells sorted from spleen or lymph node cells, obtained before transplant. V is TRBV27 and J is TRBJ1-2; D possibly corresponds to TRBD1 (5 bases). The receptor was isolated from a human donor who was the organ donor for an intestinal transplant. The CDR3 bases are TGTGCCAGCAGCAAATACCGGGACGGCAACTATGGCTACACCTTC. Translated: CASSKYRDGNYGYTF.